A selection of T cell receptor beta chains follows, all from one sample in a study of blood T cells in healthy people across ages. One entry per CDR3 protein, called by TCRdb with MiXCR from the 5' RACE reads. This sample has some 900,000 distinct CDR3 sequences, with around 49% found just once. Sequencing used blood. Source of these receptors: a man between 25 and 39 years old in good health. Both conserved end residues are part of each CDR3. A D gene is named only where the DNA matches it firmly. Some rows have no size entry. The others give once, few or many, or a class for an expanded clone.

-	-	TRBV10-3	TRBJ1-2	TGTGCCATCAGAGAGGGGCCTCGGGGCTATGGCTACACCTTC	CAIREGPRGYGYTF
-	once	TRBV4-2	TRBJ1-1	TGTGCCAGCAGCCAAAGGGGGGATGAAGCTTTCTTT	CASSQRGDEAFF
-	few	TRBV29-1	TRBJ2-7	TGCAGCGTTGACGAGTTCGATAAGGTCACGGGTTACGAGCAGTACTTC	CSVDEFDKVTGYEQYF
TRBD2	-	TRBV20-1	TRBJ2-2	TGCAGTGCTAGAGATTGGGGTAGCGGGGGGCGTCAGAACACCGGGGAGCTGTTTTTT	CSARDWGSGGRQNTGELFF
-	few	TRBV5-1	TRBJ1-1	TGCGCCAGCAGCTTGGGCCCCCATTCAAGAGGTGGCGAAGCTTTCTTT	CASSLGPHSRGGEAFF
TRBD1	-	TRBV11-3	TRBJ2-1	TGTGCCAGCAGCTTAGGCGACAGGGCCGCTGAGCAGTTCTTC	CASSLGDRAAEQFF
TRBD2	few	TRBV9	TRBJ2-5	TGTGCCAGCAGCATCGGGACTAGCGGATGGGAAGAGACCCAGTACTTC	CASSIGTSGWEETQYF
-	-	TRBV7-3	TRBJ2-5	TGTGCCAGCAGCTCGGGACAATACGAGGGAGAGACCCAGTACTTC	CASSSGQYEGETQYF
-	-	TRBV7-2	TRBJ2-7	TGTGCCAGCAGCTTAGCCCCGGGATCGTTCTACGAGCAGTACTTC	CASSLAPGSFYEQYF
-	-	TRBV20-1	TRBJ1-5	TGCAGTGCTAGGGACTATGACAGCCTCAATCGCCCCCAGCATTTT	CSARDYDSLNRPQHF
TRBD2	-	TRBV7-9	TRBJ2-5	TGTGCCAGCAGTTCTAGGGACTATCCCGACCAAGAGACCCAGTACTTC	CASSSRDYPDQETQYF
-	-	TRBV20-1	TRBJ1-5	TGCAGTGCTAGAGATAACAGGGTCAGGAAGCCCCAGCATTTT	CSARDNRVRKPQHF
TRBD1	-	TRBV18	TRBJ2-7	TGTGCCAGCTCACCAGGGACAGGATTGGCCTACGAGCAGTACTTC	CASSPGTGLAYEQYF
TRBD1	many	TRBV10-3	TRBJ2-3	TGTGCCATCAGCGCGGACAGGGCGGGAACAGATACGCAGTATTTT	CAISADRAGTDTQYF
TRBD1	many	TRBV12-3/TRBV12-4	TRBJ2-2	TGTGCCAGCAGCCCGACAGGGCCCCCCGGGGAGCTGTTTTTT	CASSPTGPPGELFF
-	-	TRBV14	TRBJ2-7	TGTGCCAGCAGCCTCGTGGGGGGCCTCTACGAGCAGTACTTC	CASSLVGGLYEQYF
-	-	TRBV5-1	TRBJ2-7	TGCGCCAGCGGCTTAGCGGACACCGTTTACGAGCAGTACTTC	CASGLADTVYEQYF
-	-	TRBV5-1	TRBJ2-5	TGCGCCAGCAGCCTCAGGGGAACGGTAACTGAGACCCAGTACTTC	CASSLRGTVTETQYF
TRBD1	-	TRBV2	TRBJ1-6	TGTGCCAGCCCCGGACAGGGCCAAAATTCACCCCTCCACTTT	CASPGQGQNSPLHF
-	few	TRBV5-1	TRBJ2-1	TGCGCCAGCAGCTTGGACAAGGCTGAGCAGTTCTTC	CASSLDKAEQFF
-	-	TRBV2	TRBJ2-5	TGTGCCAGCACCTCTAACGGGGTAGTTAGAGAGACCCAGTACTTC	CASTSNGVVRETQYF
-	-	TRBV13	TRBJ2-1	TGTGCCAGCAGCTCCCCAGTTAGGGCCCCTACTGAGCAGTTCTTC	CASSSPVRAPTEQFF
TRBD1	few	TRBV20-1	TRBJ2-7	TGCAGTGCTAGACCGACAGGGGCCACCTACGAGCAGTACTTC	CSARPTGATYEQYF
-	few	TRBV5-1	TRBJ2-1	TGCGCCAGCAGCCTTAATCCCTATGAGCAGTTCTTC	CASSLNPYEQFF
TRBD1	-	TRBV28	TRBJ2-2	TGTGCCAGCACCATACAGGGGGCGGCCGGGGAGCTGTTTTTT	CASTIQGAAGELFF
TRBD2	-	TRBV20-1	TRBJ2-1	TGCAGTGCTTTCGGCGGGGGACCCCCTTATGAGCAGTTCTTC	CSAFGGGPPYEQFF
TRBD1	few	TRBV9	TRBJ2-7	TGTGCCAGCAGCGCCGGGACAGACTACGAGCAGTACTTC	CASSAGTDYEQYF
-	-	TRBV29-1	TRBJ1-1	TGCAGCGTTGAGCTCGGCGGGGCTGAAGCTTTCTTT	CSVELGGAEAFF
-	once	TRBV12-3/TRBV12-4	TRBJ2-5	TGTGCCAGCAGCTCTCAAGGGGGGAAAGAGACCCAGTACTTC	CASSSQGGKETQYF